These 2 T cell receptor beta chains were sequenced from one sample in a study of OX40 agonist ivuxolimab in advanced cancers. Clones were read by immunoSEQ multiplex PCR, and TCRdb kept only the in-frame ones, dropping some. The table has 77,000 or so clones, under 95% seen once; the top ten hold roughly 0.38%. Source: CD4+ or CD8+ T cells sorted from blood, taken in a trial of the OX40 agonist ivuxolimab. The receptors were gathered from an adult with an advanced solid tumor such as melanoma, head and neck, liver or kidney cancer.

The V and J genes are TRBV2 and TRBJ2-6; D not certain. The CDR3 spans 14 residues. Germline V CDR1 and CDR2: SNHLY, FYNNEI. V was clipped by 5 bases and J by 2 bases, with 7 bases between them. This CDR3 reads CASSTRPGANVLTF. CDR3 nucleotides: TGTGCCAGCAGTACACGGCCTGGGGCCAACGTCCTGACTTTC. Variable domain in full (rest from reference TRBV2 and TRBJ2-6): EPEVTQTPSHQVTQMGQEVILRCVPISNHLYFYWYRQILGQKVEFLVSFYNNEISEKSEIFDDQFSVERPDGSNFTLKIRSTKLEDSAMYFCASSTRPGANVLTFGAGSRLTVL.

This clone was seen more than once but under ten times. This chain links TRBV6-5 with TRBJ1-4; D is ambiguous. The germline gives CDR1 MNHEY, CDR2 SVGAGI. This CDR3 region has 16 residues. V was clipped by 0 bases and J by 2 bases, with 10 bases between them. The CDR3 loop reads CASSYSIGGTNEKLFF. As DNA, the CDR3 is TGTGCCAGCAGTTACTCGATCGGAGGGACTAATGAAAAACTGTTTTTT.